Sequencing of this T cell receptor (beta chain) was carried out in a study of cytomegalovirus exposure and HLA in healthy donors. Overall study context: Researchers found that more than 70% of around 400 genotyped donors fell within the Caucasian-associated ancestry cluster. Study-level points and caveats: In vitro testing confirmed three CMV-associated chains as specific for CMV antigens.

With 60 Vbeta and 13 Jbeta primers, the PCR was carried out. The assay was immunoSEQ multiplex PCR, and TCRdb's table has in-frame clones only and misses some. The sample shows fewer than 200,000 clones, more than 70% of them seen only once. Remarks on this clone: Its specificity is not known.

J lost 2 bases, V lost 8 bases, and 8 bases had no gene match. Germline values: CDR1 MNHEY, CDR2 SMNVEV (reference sequence). The length of the CDR3 is 15 residues. The chain employs TRBV27 and TRBJ2-7; 11 nucleotides align to TRBD2. The sequence was collected from a male donor in good health and CMV-seronegative. The material sequenced was PBMCs. The CDR3 loop is CASHRTSGPPYEQYF. The CDR3 region has the DNA TGTGCCAGCCACCGGACTAGCGGGCCCCCCTACGAGCAGTACTTC.